Following are 27 T cell receptor beta chains from one sample sequenced in a study of shared clonotypes between healthy human individuals. In the naive CD8 group, cells lacked CD45RO and were positively selected for CCR7, so terminally differentiated effector memory CD45RA+ cells were left out. Produced via immunoSEQ multiplex PCR; TCRdb's table is partial and in-frame only. Of some 2,100,000 clones in the sample, under 95% were seen once. Material for sequencing was naive CD8+ T cells from PBMCs. These TCRs come from a man younger than 35 in good health. Some clones in this sample may be carry-over from other donors' samples.

The chain joins TRBV29-1 to TRBJ2-1, with TRBD2 identical over 8 bases. CDR3 length: 16 residues. V lost 1 base and J lost 4; bases outside the gene matches: 9. Germline CDR1 SQVTM, CDR2 ANQGSEA. Here the CDR3 DNA reads TGCAGCGTTGAAGCTAGGTCCAGCGGGAGATACAATGAGCAGTTCTTC. Residues: CSVEARSSGRYNEQFF.

The V call is TRBV6-1, the J call TRBJ1-3; no clear D gene. V was shortened by 10 bases and J by 11 bases, with 18 bases between the two germline ends. The CDR3 runs to 12 residues. Germline assignment: CDR1 MNHNS and CDR2 SASEGT. CDR3 residues: CATPDARLAIYF. The CDR3 nucleotides are TGTGCCACCCCAGACGCGAGATTAGCCATATATTTT.

The chain employs TRBV29-1 and TRBJ2-1, with TRBD2 identical over 7 bases. This CDR3 is built from 13 residues. Trimming took 7 bases from V and 4 from J; bases not matched to a gene: 7. CDR1 and CDR2 from the germline V gene are SQVTM and ANQGSEA. The CDR3 reads CSAWEGLYNEQFF. In DNA form, the CDR3 reads TGCAGCGCCTGGGAGGGACTTTACAATGAGCAGTTCTTC.

This chain links TRBV7-8 with TRBJ2-7; D call uncertain. Looked up from germline, CDR1 is SGHVS and CDR2 is FQNEAQ. Trimming removed 1 base from V and 0 bases from J, with 13 bases in between. There are 16 residues in the CDR3. The CDR3 nucleotides are TGTGCCAGCAGCTTAGTTGCCAGGACGAGCTCCTACGAGCAGTACTTC. Protein product: CASSLVARTSSYEQYF.

The chain combines TRBV6-1 with TRBJ2-1, with TRBD1 matching over 10 bases. Germline CDR1 MNHNS, CDR2 SASEGT. The CDR3 runs to 14 residues. V trimming: 1 base; J trimming: 7 bases; junction bases outside the gene matches: 1. The CDR3 reads CASSEGDRGNEQFF. The DNA of the CDR3 is TGTGCCAGCAGTGAAGGGGACAGGGGAAATGAGCAGTTCTTC.

The rearrangement links TRBV19 to TRBJ2-7; TRBD2 might be the D (6 bases). V dropped 5 bases and J dropped 0 bases, with 17 bases sitting between them. Germline assignment: CDR1 LNHDA and CDR2 SQIVND (reference sequence). This CDR3 spans 16 amino acids. The DNA of the CDR3 is TGTGCCAGTAGTTCGGCGGCAAGGGACTTCTCCTACGAGCAGTACTTC. It yields the protein CASSSAARDFSYEQYF.

A word on this clone: Other DNA sequences in this specimen translate into the identical CDR3. The chain employs TRBV7-8 and TRBJ2-3; D is possibly TRBD2 (5 bases). Trimming pared 1 base from V and 1 base from J, leaving 6 bases between. The CDR3 loop spans 14 amino acids. Germline loops: CDR1 SGHVS, CDR2 FQNEAQ. CDR3 region: CASSLGRGTDTQYF. The DNA for the CDR3 is TGTGCCAGCAGCTTAGGGCGGGGCACAGATACGCAGTATTTT.

The chain couples TRBV4-1 to TRBJ2-1; 8 nucleotides agree with TRBD2. CDR3 length: 15 residues. With 4 bases clipped from V and 10 bases from J, the junction kept 12 bases outside the gene matches. Germline CDR1 and CDR2: MGHRA and YSYEKL. The DNA of the CDR3 is TGCGCCAGCAGCCCCCTAGCGTCCGGGACTAGGGAGCAGTTCTTC. It specifies CASSPLASGTREQFF.

The V gene is TRBV15, the J gene TRBJ2-3; TRBD1 might be the D (6 bases). Trimming left V 3 bases short and J 4 bases short, with 8 bases between. Germline CDR1 and CDR2: LNHNV and YYDKDF (reference sequence). This CDR3 region has 13 residues. CDR3 sequence: CATSSEGADTQYF. The CDR3 bases are TGTGCCACCAGCAGCGAGGGGGCAGATACGCAGTATTTT.

The rearrangement joins TRBV13 to TRBJ1-2; D ambiguous. The V and J ends lost 2 bases and 4 bases respectively, with 14 bases between them. Germline CDR1 and CDR2: PRHDT and FYEKMQ (reference sequence). The CDR3 has 15 amino acids. The CDR3: CASSLSGGWIYGYTF. DNA of the CDR3: TGTGCCAGCAGCTTATCCGGCGGCTGGATCTATGGCTACACCTTC.

The gene calls are TRBV6-1 and TRBJ1-3; TRBD1 agrees at 7 bases. From germline, CDR1 is MNHNS and CDR2 SASEGT. The J segment lost 2 bases and the V segment lost 5 bases, leaving 6 bases of the junction unmatched. The CDR3 is 15 amino acids. The chain's CDR3 is CASSPPRGPGNTIYF. The DNA for the CDR3 is TGTGCCAGCAGTCCCCCAAGGGGGCCTGGAAACACCATATATTTT.

Comment on this clone: Distinct nucleotide sequences in the sample also encode this CDR3. The rearrangement joins TRBV27 to TRBJ1-5, with 10 bases aligning to TRBD1. The J segment lost 1 base and the V segment lost 3 bases, leaving 0 bases of the junction unmatched. Germline V lookup: CDR1 MNHEY, CDR2 SMNVEV (reference sequence). This CDR3 comprises 15 residues. The CDR3, as DNA: TGTGCCAGCAGTTTGGGACAGGGGAGCAATCAGCCCCAGCATTTT. As protein: CASSLGQGSNQPQHF.

This clone has a single count. J is TRBJ2-1 and V is TRBV11-2; TRBD2 agrees at 9 bases. Germline trimming cut 8 bases from V and 7 bases from J; bases unmatched to any gene: 12. CDR1 SGHAT and CDR2 FQNNGV come from the germline V gene. This CDR3 region has 15 residues. CDR3 DNA: TGTGCCAGCCAAGGGAGTAGCGGGAGAGGGAATGAGCAGTTCTTC. The encoded protein is CASQGSSGRGNEQFF. The whole variable domain, filled in from reference TRBV11-2 and TRBJ2-1, reads EAGVAQSPRYKIIEKRQSVAFWCNPISGHATLYWYQQILGQGPKLLIQFQNNGVVDDSQLPKDRFSAERLKGVDSTLKIQPAKLEDSAVYLCASQGSSGRGNEQFFGPGTRLTVL.

The table lists this clone with a few counts. The chain links TRBV28 to TRBJ2-1; D is perhaps TRBD1 (6 bases). Looked up from germline, CDR1 is MDHEN and CDR2 is SYDVKM. The V gene lost 6 bases and the J gene lost 7 bases, with 22 bases spanning the gap. This CDR3 is 16 amino acids long. CDR3 sequence: CASSISERGMRNEQFF. CDR3 DNA: TGTGCCAGCAGCATATCAGAAAGGGGGATGAGGAATGAGCAGTTCTTC. Combining the CDR3 with reference TRBV28 and TRBJ2-1 gives the whole variable domain DVKVTQSSRYLVKRTGEKVFLECVQDMDHENMFWYRQDPGLGLRLIYFSYDVKMKEKGDIPEGYSVSREKKERFSLILESASTNQTSMYLCASSISERGMRNEQFFGPGTRLTVL.

The count of this clone is one. The J gene is TRBJ2-1, the V gene TRBV7-9; D not resolved. Looked up from germline, CDR1 is SEHNR and CDR2 is FQNEAQ (reference sequence). The CDR3 has 13 amino acids. The V end was cut by 1 base, the J end by 9 bases, with 10 bases between. In nucleotides, the CDR3 is TGTGCCAGCAGCTTAGTCGGCCAGCCTGAGCAGTTCTTC. It yields the protein CASSLVGQPEQFF.

The J gene is TRBJ1-2, the V gene TRBV25-1, with 8 positions matching TRBD1. The CDR3 has 14 amino acids. V was clipped by 4 bases and J by 4 bases; unmatched bases: 5. Germline V CDR1 and CDR2: MGHDK, SYGVNS. This CDR3 is CASSVRGTGYGYTF. In nucleotides, the CDR3 is TGTGCCAGCAGTGTTCGGGGGACAGGCTATGGCTACACCTTC.

The V and J genes are TRBV4-1 and TRBJ2-5; TRBD1 matches at 10 bases. This CDR3 has 16 amino acids. J gave up 2 bases and V 0 bases, and 3 bases lay outside the gene matches. CDR1 is MGHRA, CDR2 YSYEKL, per germline. Here the CDR3 reads CASSQEDRGLQETQYF. The CDR3 coding sequence is TGCGCCAGCAGCCAAGAAGACAGGGGGCTTCAAGAGACCCAGTACTTC.

The CDR3, as DNA: TGTGCCAGCAGTTTTCCGGGGGGCCACGAGCAGTACTTC. Translating it yields CASSFPGGHEQYF. V gene TRBV28 combines with J gene TRBJ2-5, with D maybe TRBD2 (7 bases). The DNA end lines up better with TRBJ2-7; the J call may be wrong. This CDR3 has 13 amino acids. CDR1 is MDHEN, CDR2 SYDVKM, per germline.

Note on this clone: Other DNA sequences in the same sample also yield this CDR3. DNA for the CDR3: TGTGCCAGCAGCGCCGGGACAGGGTATGGCTACACCTTC. Amino acids: CASSAGTGYGYTF. The J gene is TRBJ1-2, the V gene TRBV6-4; 9 nucleotides line up with TRBD1. Germline CDR1 and CDR2: MRHNA and SNTAGT. V trimming: 6 bases; J trimming: 5 bases; junction bases outside the gene matches: 4. CDR3 length: 13 residues.

The chain employs TRBV28 and TRBJ2-3; the D is unclear. Germline lookup yields CDR1 MDHEN and CDR2 SYDVKM. The CDR3 totals 14 residues. V was trimmed by 2 bases and J by 2 bases, leaving 8 bases between them. The CDR3 sequence is CASSLVPSTDTQYF. The CDR3 nucleotides are TGTGCCAGCAGTTTAGTGCCCTCCACAGATACGCAGTATTTT.

The CDR3 coding sequence is TGTGCCAGCAGCCCAGGGACAGCTGATTCCTACGAGCAGTACTTC. This codes for CASSPGTADSYEQYF. This chain joins TRBV9 and TRBJ2-7; 7 positions agree with TRBD1. Germline V CDR1 and CDR2: SGDLS, YYNGEE. After removal of 4 bases from V and 1 base from J, the junction contained 8 bases not matched to a gene. This CDR3 region has 15 residues.

The CDR3 loop reads CASTVTGSSYEQYF. CDR3 DNA: TGTGCCAGCACCGTGACAGGGTCCTCCTACGAGCAGTACTTC. The chain joins TRBV11-2 to TRBJ2-7; 7 positions agree with TRBD1. Trimming at V came to 7 bases and at J to 0 bases, leaving 6 bases not matched to a gene. This CDR3 is 14 amino acids long. Looked up from germline, CDR1 is SGHAT and CDR2 is FQNNGV.

CDR3 residues: CASSQDPTSPGGGEKLFF. The CDR3 DNA is TGCGCCAGCAGCCAAGATCCCACAAGTCCGGGGGGTGGGGAAAAACTGTTTTTT. The J gene is TRBJ1-4, the V gene TRBV4-1, with D possibly TRBD1 on 5 matching bases. Trimming took 0 bases from V and 8 from J, leaving 22 bases between them. In germline, CDR1 is MGHRA, CDR2 YSYEKL. The CDR3 is 18 amino acids.

V is TRBV2 and J is TRBJ2-7, with unresolved D. The CDR3 is 13 amino acids. V gave up 2 bases and J gave up 1 base, with 6 bases separating them. Looked up from germline, CDR1 is SNHLY and CDR2 is FYNNEI. CDR3 amino acids: CASSEHRSYEQYF. CDR3 DNA: TGTGCCAGCAGTGAACATCGTTCCTACGAGCAGTACTTC.

The rearrangement links TRBV27 to TRBJ2-3; the match to TRBD2 covers 8 bases. This CDR3 spans 15 amino acids. The J segment lost 4 bases and the V segment lost 6 bases, leaving 9 bases of the junction unmatched. In germline, CDR1 is MNHEY, CDR2 SMNVEV (reference sequence). CDR3 residues: CASRPGGMSSDTQYF. CDR3 coding DNA: TGTGCCAGCAGACCGGGGGGGATGTCATCAGATACGCAGTATTTT.

The chain joins TRBV5-6 to TRBJ2-5, with D tentatively TRBD2 (6 bases). The CDR3 is 13 residues long. Germline assignment: CDR1 SGHDT and CDR2 YYEEEE. Trimming left V 4 bases short and J 5 bases short, with 12 bases between. The DNA of the CDR3 is TGTGCCAGCAGCCCGGGGACTGGGGAGACCCAGTACTTC. Translated: CASSPGTGETQYF.

The chain recombines TRBV7-9 with TRBJ2-2; D assignment may be TRBD1 or TRBD2 (6 bases each). CDR3 length: 18 residues. V was clipped by 0 bases and J by 4 bases, with 18 bases between them. CDR1 is SEHNR and CDR2 is FQNEAQ in the germline V gene (reference sequence). CDR3 DNA: TGTGCCAGCAGCTTAGCGCCCGGGCAGGGGACTCTCACCGGGGAGCTGTTTTTT. It specifies CASSLAPGQGTLTGELFF.